These T cell receptor beta chains were read from a single sample in a study of cytomegalovirus exposure and HLA in healthy donors. Clones were sequenced by immunoSEQ multiplex PCR, and TCRdb holds only the in-frame ones, with some missing. The table includes about 120,000 clones, around three quarters detected once. Sequencing was performed on PBMCs. Source of these receptors: a man in his thirties or forties in good health and CMV-seropositive. CDR3s include the opening cysteine and the closing phenylalanine or tryptophan. D genes are given only for firm matches. Some rows have no size entry. The others give once, few or many, or a class for an expanded clone.

size: NA; J: TRBJ2-1; V: TRBV4-2; D: NA; CDR3: CASSQGTRQYNEQFF; DNA: TGTGCCAGCAGCCAAGGGACCCGACAGTACAATGAGCAGTTCTTC
size: once; J: TRBJ2-7; V: TRBV5-1; D: TRBD1; CDR3: CASSSTTGISYEQYF; DNA: TGCGCCAGCAGCTCCACGACAGGGATCTCCTACGAGCAGTACTTC
size: NA; J: TRBJ2-7; V: TRBV27; D: TRBD1; CDR3: CASSPYRDSYEQYF; DNA: TGTGCCAGCAGTCCCTACCGGGACAGCTACGAGCAGTACTTC
size: NA; J: TRBJ1-5; V: TRBV9; D: NA; CDR3: CASSVGGSNQPQHF; DNA: TGTGCCAGCAGCGTGGGGGGTAGCAATCAGCCCCAGCATTTT
size: NA; J: TRBJ1-1; V: TRBV5-1; D: NA; CDR3: CASSSDRGRDTEAFF; DNA: TGCGCCAGCAGCTCGGACAGAGGAAGGGACACTGAAGCTTTCTTT
size: NA; J: TRBJ2-1; V: TRBV7-8; D: NA; CDR3: CASSGTGRIVNEQFF; DNA: TGTGCCAGCAGCGGTACAGGGCGTATCGTCAATGAGCAGTTCTTC
size: NA; J: TRBJ1-2; V: TRBV4-2; D: NA; CDR3: CASSQEGGHVYGYTF; DNA: TGTGCCAGCAGCCAAGAAGGAGGGCACGTCTATGGCTACACCTTC
size: NA; J: TRBJ2-3; V: TRBV27; D: TRBD1; CDR3: CASSLETGGAYTDTQYF; DNA: TGTGCCAGCAGTTTGGAAACAGGGGGTGCTTACACAGATACGCAGTATTTT
size: NA; J: TRBJ2-7; V: TRBV7-2; D: NA; CDR3: CASSFDWTYEQYF; DNA: TGTGCCAGCAGCTTTGACTGGACCTACGAGCAGTACTTC
size: few; J: TRBJ2-7; V: TRBV5-6; D: TRBD1; CDR3: CASSFGTDAYEQYF; DNA: TGTGCCAGCAGCTTCGGGACAGACGCCTACGAGCAGTACTTC
size: NA; J: TRBJ2-1; V: TRBV29-1; D: TRBD1; CDR3: CSGATGKAYNEQFF; DNA: TGCAGCGGCGCGACAGGGAAGGCGTACAATGAGCAGTTCTTC
size: once; J: TRBJ2-1; V: TRBV9; D: TRBD2; CDR3: CASSLGGSTEQFF; DNA: TGTGCCAGCAGCCTGGGGGGGTCTACTGAGCAGTTCTTC
size: NA; J: TRBJ2-6; V: TRBV11-2; D: TRBD2; CDR3: CASSSRGAGGSGANVLTF; DNA: TGTGCCAGCAGCTCCCGCGGAGCGGGGGGCTCTGGGGCCAACGTCCTGACTTTC
size: NA; J: TRBJ2-6; V: TRBV6-5; D: NA; CDR3: CASTRSLRGANVLTF; DNA: TGTGCCAGCACCCGATCGCTGAGAGGGGCCAACGTCCTGACTTTC
size: NA; J: TRBJ2-7; V: TRBV27; D: TRBD1; CDR3: CASSLLPGGVNEQYF; DNA: TGTGCCAGCAGTTTATTGCCAGGGGGCGTGAACGAGCAGTACTTC
size: NA; J: TRBJ2-4; V: TRBV11-2; D: TRBD1; CDR3: CASSLTGGTGRKNIQYF; DNA: TGTGCCAGCAGCCTAACAGGCGGGACAGGGCGCAAAAACATTCAGTACTTC
size: NA; J: TRBJ2-5; V: TRBV9; D: NA; CDR3: CASSVSGWQETQYF; DNA: TGTGCCAGCAGCGTCTCAGGGTGGCAAGAGACCCAGTACTTC
size: NA; J: TRBJ1-1; V: TRBV14; D: NA; CDR3: CASSILEGRSEAFF; DNA: TGTGCCAGCAGTATCCTTGAGGGCCGCTCTGAAGCTTTCTTT
size: NA; J: TRBJ2-3; V: TRBV2; D: TRBD1; CDR3: CASSPRQGEADTQYF; DNA: TGTGCCAGCAGTCCCCGACAGGGGGAAGCAGATACGCAGTATTTT
size: NA; J: TRBJ1-5; V: TRBV6-5; D: NA; CDR3: CASSPRHDSNQPQHF; DNA: TGTGCCAGCAGCCCTCGACACGATAGCAATCAGCCCCAGCATTTT
size: NA; J: TRBJ1-5; V: TRBV7-9; D: NA; CDR3: CASRGQMNQPQHF; DNA: TGTGCCAGCAGGGGGCAGATGAATCAGCCCCAGCATTTT
size: few; J: TRBJ2-3; V: TRBV9; D: TRBD2; CDR3: CASSVGGGRADTQYF; DNA: TGTGCCAGCAGCGTAGGCGGCGGGAGGGCAGATACGCAGTATTTT